This T cell receptor (beta chain) was documented in a study of T cell responses to AZD1222 COVID-19 vaccine. Repertoires were generated with immunoSEQ multiplex PCR, while TCRdb's copy carries only in-frame clones and drops some. The sample lists roughly 140,000 clones, about 93% seen once, with 2.5% to 3% in the top ten. In regard to this clone: The antigen remains unidentified.

Study-wide findings and caveats: Vaccine-related CD4 TCRs covered spike, predominating at 160-218 and 743-854. Reportedly, nearly half the spike-specific TCRs target unmutated variant regions.

Looked up from germline, CDR1 is SGHAT and CDR2 is FQNNGV. The CDR3 runs to 16 residues. Unmatched junction bases numbered 9, after V lost 1 base and J lost 5 bases. This sequence joins TRBV11-2 and TRBJ2-7; 9 nucleotides agree with TRBD2. The sample consisted of peripheral blood, taken on day 0 of MenACWY control vaccination. The TCR comes from an adult in good health. Written as DNA, the CDR3 is TGTGCCAGCAGCTTAGTAGGGGCGGGAGGGGGCCACGAGCAGTACTTC. Protein sequence: CASSLVGAGGGHEQYF. The whole variable domain, filled in from reference TRBV11-2 and TRBJ2-7, reads EAGVAQSPRYKIIEKRQSVAFWCNPISGHATLYWYQQILGQGPKLLIQFQNNGVVDDSQLPKDRFSAERLKGVDSTLKIQPAKLEDSAVYLCASSLVGAGGGHEQYFGPGTRLTVT.